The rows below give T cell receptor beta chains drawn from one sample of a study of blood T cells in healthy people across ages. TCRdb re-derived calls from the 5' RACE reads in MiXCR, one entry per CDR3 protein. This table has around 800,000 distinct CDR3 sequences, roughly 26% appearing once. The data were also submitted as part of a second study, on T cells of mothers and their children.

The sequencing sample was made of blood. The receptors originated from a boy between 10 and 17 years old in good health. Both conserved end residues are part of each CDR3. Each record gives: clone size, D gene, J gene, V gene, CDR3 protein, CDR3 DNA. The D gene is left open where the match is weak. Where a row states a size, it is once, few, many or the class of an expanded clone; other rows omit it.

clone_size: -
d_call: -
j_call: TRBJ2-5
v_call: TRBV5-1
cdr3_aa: CASSLAEVQETQYF
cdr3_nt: TGCGCCAGCAGCTTAGCGGAGGTCCAAGAGACCCAGTACTTC

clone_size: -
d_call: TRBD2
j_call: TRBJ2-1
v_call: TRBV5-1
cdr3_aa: CASTFGRGGAYNEQFF
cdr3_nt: TGCGCCAGCACTTTTGGACGGGGAGGGGCCTACAATGAGCAGTTCTTC

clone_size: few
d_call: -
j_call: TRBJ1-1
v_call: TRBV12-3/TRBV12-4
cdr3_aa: CASSLPGGEAFF
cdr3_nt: TGTGCCAGCAGCCTACCGGGCGGTGAAGCTTTCTTT

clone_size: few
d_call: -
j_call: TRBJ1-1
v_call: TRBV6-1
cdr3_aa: CASIQGVANTEAFF
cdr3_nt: TGTGCCAGCATTCAAGGAGTTGCGAACACTGAAGCTTTCTTT

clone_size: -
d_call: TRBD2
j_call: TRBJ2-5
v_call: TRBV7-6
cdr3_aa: CASSPLAGGPESETQYF
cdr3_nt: TGTGCCAGCAGCCCCCTAGCGGGGGGGCCAGAATCCGAGACCCAGTACTTC

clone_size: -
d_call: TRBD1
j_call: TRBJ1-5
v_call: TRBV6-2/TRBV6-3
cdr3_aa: CASSLGTGGIQPQHF
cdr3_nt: TGTGCCAGCAGCCTCGGGACAGGCGGAATTCAGCCCCAGCATTTT

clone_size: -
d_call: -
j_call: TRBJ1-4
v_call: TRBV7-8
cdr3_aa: CASTRASAGSRNEKLFF
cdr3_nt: TGTGCCAGCACTAGAGCGTCCGCCGGGTCTCGAAATGAAAAACTGTTTTTT

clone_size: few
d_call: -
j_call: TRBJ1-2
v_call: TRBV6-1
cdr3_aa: CASTWTVANYGYTF
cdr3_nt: TGTGCCAGCACCTGGACGGTCGCTAACTATGGCTACACCTTC

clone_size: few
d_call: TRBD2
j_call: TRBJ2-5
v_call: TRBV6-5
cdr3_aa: CTSSYSLAGRETQYF
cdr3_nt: TGTACCAGCAGTTACTCATTAGCGGGGAGAGAGACCCAGTACTTC

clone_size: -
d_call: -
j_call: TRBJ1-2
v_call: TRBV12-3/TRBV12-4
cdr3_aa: CASTLGLGEGYAF
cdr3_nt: TGTGCCAGCACCCTGGGACTTGGGGAGGGCTACGCCTTC

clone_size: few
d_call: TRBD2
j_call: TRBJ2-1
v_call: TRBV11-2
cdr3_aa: CASSPGTSGVSSYNEQFF
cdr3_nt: TGTGCCAGCAGCCCTGGGACTAGCGGGGTGAGCTCCTACAATGAGCAGTTCTTC

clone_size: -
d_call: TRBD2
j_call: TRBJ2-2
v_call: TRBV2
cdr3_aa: CASSRTSGGFGELFF
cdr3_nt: TGTGCCAGCAGTCGGACTAGCGGGGGGTTCGGGGAGCTGTTTTTT

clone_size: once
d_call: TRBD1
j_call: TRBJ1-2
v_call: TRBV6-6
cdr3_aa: CASSTGLTGDYGYTF
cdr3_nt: TGTGCCAGCAGTACCGGACTTACAGGGGACTATGGCTACACCTTC

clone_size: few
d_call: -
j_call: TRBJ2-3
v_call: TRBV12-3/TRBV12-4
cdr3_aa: CASRPPGDTQYF
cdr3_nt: TGTGCCAGCAGGCCACCTGGAGATACGCAGTATTTT

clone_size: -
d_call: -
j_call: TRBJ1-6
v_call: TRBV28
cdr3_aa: CASSYRGGYNSPLHF
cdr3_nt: TGTGCCAGCAGTTACCGGGGGGGGTATAATTCACCCCTCCACTTT

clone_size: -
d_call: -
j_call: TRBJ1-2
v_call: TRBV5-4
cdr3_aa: CASSSPRGYYGYTF
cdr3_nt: TGTGCCAGCAGCTCCCCCCGGGGCTACTATGGCTACACCTTC

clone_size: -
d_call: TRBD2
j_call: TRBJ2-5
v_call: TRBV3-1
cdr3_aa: CASSQIAGGRKETQYF
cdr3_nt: TGTGCCAGCAGCCAAATTGCGGGGGGCCGCAAAGAGACCCAGTACTTC

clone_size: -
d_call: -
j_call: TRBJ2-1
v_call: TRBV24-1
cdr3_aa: CATSDGPLEQFF
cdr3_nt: TGTGCCACCAGTGACGGCCCTTTGGAGCAGTTCTTC

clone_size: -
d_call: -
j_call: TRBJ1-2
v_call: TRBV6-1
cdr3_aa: CASSEAHTGNGYTF
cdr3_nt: TGTGCCAGCAGTGAAGCCCACACCGGGAATGGCTACACCTTC

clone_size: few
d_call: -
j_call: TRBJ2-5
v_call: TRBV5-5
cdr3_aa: CASSFPTGSETQYF
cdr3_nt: TGTGCCAGCAGCTTTCCGACAGGTTCGGAGACCCAGTACTTC

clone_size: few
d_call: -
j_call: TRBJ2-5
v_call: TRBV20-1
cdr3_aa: CSARVHGQETQYF
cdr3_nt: TGCAGTGCTAGAGTACACGGCCAAGAGACCCAGTACTTC

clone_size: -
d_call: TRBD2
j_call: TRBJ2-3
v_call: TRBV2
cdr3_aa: CASSPPGLVETDTQYF
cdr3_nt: TGTGCCAGCAGTCCCCCCGGACTAGTGGAAACAGATACGCAGTATTTT

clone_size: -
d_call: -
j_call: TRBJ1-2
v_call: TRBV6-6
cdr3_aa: CASNTREGFGYGYTF
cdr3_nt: TGTGCCAGCAATACAAGGGAAGGGTTTGGCTATGGCTACACCTTC

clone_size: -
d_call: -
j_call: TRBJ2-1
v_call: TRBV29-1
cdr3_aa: CSVAGGGKDEQFF
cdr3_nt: TGCAGCGTCGCCGGAGGCGGGAAGGATGAGCAGTTCTTC

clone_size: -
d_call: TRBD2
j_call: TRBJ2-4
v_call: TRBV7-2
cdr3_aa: CASSRWEGPQNIQYF
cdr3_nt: TGTGCCAGCAGTCGGTGGGAGGGGCCCCAAAACATTCAGTACTTC

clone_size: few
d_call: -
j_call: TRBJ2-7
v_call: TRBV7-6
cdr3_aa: CASSQNPESEQYF
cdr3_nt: TGTGCCAGCAGCCAGAACCCGGAGAGCGAGCAGTACTTC